This record covers a single TCR beta chain. The sample is drawn from a study of blood T cell repertoires in COVID-19. Background on the study: Collection of acute and convalescent COVID-19 samples took place in the United States, Italy and Spain. In each case, the material was cDNA or gDNA derived from T cells, B-cell-depleted T cells, or PBMCs.

Original analysis: From reference gene primer amplification, estimates of nucleated cell counts were derived. The repertoire was sequenced with immunoSEQ multiplex PCR; TCRdb's copy has only in-frame clones and lacks some. The DNA was the basis for D and trimming; V, J and clone size are from that table. The sample lists just over 20,000 clones; roughly nine tenths were seen once. Germline values: CDR1 SGHRS, CDR2 YFSETQ. V lost 4 bases to trimming and J lost 2 bases; unmatched junction nucleotides: 2. The CDR3 sequence is 13 residues long. The chain employs TRBV5-1 and TRBJ2-7, with 8 bases matching TRBD2. This TCR came from a human donor in a cohort sampled during active COVID-19. The sequencing sample was made of peripheral blood. CDR3 residues: CASSLTSAYEQYF. DNA of the CDR3: TGCGCCAGCAGCCTGACTAGCGCCTACGAGCAGTACTTC.